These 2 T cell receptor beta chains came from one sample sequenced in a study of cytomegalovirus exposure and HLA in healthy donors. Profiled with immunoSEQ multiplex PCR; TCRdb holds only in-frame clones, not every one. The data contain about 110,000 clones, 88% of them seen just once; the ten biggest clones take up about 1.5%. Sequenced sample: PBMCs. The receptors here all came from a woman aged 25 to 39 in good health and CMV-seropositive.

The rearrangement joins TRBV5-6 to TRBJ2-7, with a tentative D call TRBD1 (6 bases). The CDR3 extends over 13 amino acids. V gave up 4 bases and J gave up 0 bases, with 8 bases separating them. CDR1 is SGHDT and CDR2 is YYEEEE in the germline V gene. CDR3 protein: CASSPDSSYEQYF. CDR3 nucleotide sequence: TGTGCCAGCAGCCCGGACAGCTCCTACGAGCAGTACTTC.

The CDR3 coding sequence is TGTGCCAGCAGCTTCGGGACTAGCGCGGGTGAGCAGTTCTTC. Amino acid sequence: CASSFGTSAGEQFF. The J gene is TRBJ2-1, the V gene TRBV7-2, with 10 bases matching TRBD2. V gave up 3 bases and J gave up 9 bases; unmatched junction bases: 5. CDR3 length: 14 amino acids. Germline V CDR1 and CDR2: SGHTA, FQGNSA.